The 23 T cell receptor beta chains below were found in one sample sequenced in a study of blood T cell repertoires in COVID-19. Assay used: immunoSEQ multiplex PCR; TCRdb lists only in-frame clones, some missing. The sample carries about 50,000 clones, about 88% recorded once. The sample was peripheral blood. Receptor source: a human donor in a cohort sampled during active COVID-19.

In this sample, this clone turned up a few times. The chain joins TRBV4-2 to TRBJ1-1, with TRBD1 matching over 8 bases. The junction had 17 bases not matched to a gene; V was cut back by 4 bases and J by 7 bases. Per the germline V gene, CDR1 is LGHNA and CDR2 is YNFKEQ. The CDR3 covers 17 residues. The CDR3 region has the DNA TGTGCCAGCAGCCGGATGATTCAGGGGGCCGGACACGGTGAAGCTTTCTTT. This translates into CASSRMIQGAGHGEAFF.

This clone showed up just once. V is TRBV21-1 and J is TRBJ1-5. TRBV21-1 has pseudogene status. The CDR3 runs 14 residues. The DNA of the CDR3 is TGTGCCAGCAGCAAACGGGAAGGGAACCAGCCCCAGCATTTT. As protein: CASSKREGNQPQHF.

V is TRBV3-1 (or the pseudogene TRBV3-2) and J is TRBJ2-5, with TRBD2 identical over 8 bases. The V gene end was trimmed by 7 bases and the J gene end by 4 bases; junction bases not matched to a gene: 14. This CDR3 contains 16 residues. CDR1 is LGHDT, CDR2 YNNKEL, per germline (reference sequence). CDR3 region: CASMDLSGSGGETQYF. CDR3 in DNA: TGTGCCAGCATGGATTTGAGCGGGAGCGGGGGAGAGACCCAGTACTTC.

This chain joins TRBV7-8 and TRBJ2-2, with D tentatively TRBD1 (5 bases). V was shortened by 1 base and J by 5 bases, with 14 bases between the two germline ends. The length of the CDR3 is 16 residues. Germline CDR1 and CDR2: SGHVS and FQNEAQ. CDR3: CASSLVGAYRTGELFF. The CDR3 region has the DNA TGTGCCAGCAGCTTAGTTGGGGCCTACAGGACCGGGGAGCTGTTTTTT. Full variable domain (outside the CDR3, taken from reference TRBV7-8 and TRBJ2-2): GAGVSQSPRYKVAKRGQDVALRCDPISGHVSLFWYQQALGQGPEFLTYFQNEAQLDKSGLPSDRFFAERPEGSVSTLKIQRTQQEDSAVYLCASSLVGAYRTGELFFGEGSRLTVL.

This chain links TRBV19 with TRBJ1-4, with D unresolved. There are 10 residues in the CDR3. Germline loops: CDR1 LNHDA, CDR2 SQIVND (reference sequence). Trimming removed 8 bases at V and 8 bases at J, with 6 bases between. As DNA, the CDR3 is TGTGCCAGTGGAGGGGAAAAACTGTTTTTT. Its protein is CASGGEKLFF.

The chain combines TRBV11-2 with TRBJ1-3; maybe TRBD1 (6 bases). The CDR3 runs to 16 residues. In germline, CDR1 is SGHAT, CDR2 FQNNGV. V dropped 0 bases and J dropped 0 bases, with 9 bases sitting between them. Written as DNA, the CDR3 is TGTGCCAGCAGCTTAGAGGGGGCCCGCTCTGGAAACACCATATATTTT. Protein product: CASSLEGARSGNTIYF.

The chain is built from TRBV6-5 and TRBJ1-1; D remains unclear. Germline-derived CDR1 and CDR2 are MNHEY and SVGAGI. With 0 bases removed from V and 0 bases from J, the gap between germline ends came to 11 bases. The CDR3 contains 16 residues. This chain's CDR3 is CASSYSTAPMNTEAFF. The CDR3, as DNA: TGTGCCAGCAGTTACTCAACAGCCCCGATGAACACTGAAGCTTTCTTT.

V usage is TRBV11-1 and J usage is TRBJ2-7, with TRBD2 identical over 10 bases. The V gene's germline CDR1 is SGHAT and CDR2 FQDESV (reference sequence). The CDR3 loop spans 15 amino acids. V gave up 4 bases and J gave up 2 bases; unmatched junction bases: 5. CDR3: CASSSISGRTYEQYF. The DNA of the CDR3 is TGTGCCAGCAGCTCCATTAGCGGGAGGACCTACGAGCAGTACTTC.

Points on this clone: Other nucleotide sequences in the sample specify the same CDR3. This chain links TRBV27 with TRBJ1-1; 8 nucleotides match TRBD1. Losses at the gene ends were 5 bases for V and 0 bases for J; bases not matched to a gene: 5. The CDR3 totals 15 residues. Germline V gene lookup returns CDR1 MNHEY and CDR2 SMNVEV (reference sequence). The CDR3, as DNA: TGTGCCAGCAGTCTACGGACAGGGTTGAACACTGAAGCTTTCTTT. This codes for CASSLRTGLNTEAFF.

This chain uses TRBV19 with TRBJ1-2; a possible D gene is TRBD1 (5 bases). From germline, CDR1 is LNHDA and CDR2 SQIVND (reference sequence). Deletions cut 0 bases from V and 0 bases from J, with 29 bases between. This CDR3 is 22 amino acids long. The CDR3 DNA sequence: TGTGCCAGTAGTATAGATCTCTTCCTCGCCGGGGGACTCCCCCTCTCTAACTATGGCTACACCTTC. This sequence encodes CASSIDLFLAGGLPLSNYGYTF.

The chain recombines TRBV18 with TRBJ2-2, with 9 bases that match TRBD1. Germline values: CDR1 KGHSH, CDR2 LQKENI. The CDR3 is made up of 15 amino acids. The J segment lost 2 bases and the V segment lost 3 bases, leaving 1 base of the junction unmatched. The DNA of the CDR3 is TGTGCCAGCTCACCGGACAGGGGCAACACCGGGGAGCTGTTTTTT. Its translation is CASSPDRGNTGELFF. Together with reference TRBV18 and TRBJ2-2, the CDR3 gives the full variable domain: NAGVMQNPRHLVRRRGQEARLRCSPMKGHSHVYWYRQLPEEGLKFMVYLQKENIIDESGMPKERFSAEFPKEGPSILRIQQVVRGDSAAYFCASSPDRGNTGELFFGEGSRLTVL.

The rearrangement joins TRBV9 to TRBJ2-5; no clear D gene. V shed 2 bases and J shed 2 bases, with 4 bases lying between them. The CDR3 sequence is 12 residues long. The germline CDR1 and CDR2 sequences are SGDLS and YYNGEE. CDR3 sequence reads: CASSVQQETQYF. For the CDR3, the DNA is TGTGCCAGCAGCGTTCAGCAAGAGACCCAGTACTTC. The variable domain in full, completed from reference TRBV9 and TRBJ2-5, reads DSGVTQTPKHLITATGQRVTLRCSPRSGDLSVYWYQQSLDQGLQFLIQYYNGEERAKGNILERFSAQQFPDLHSELNLSSLELGDSALYFCASSVQQETQYFGPGTRLLVL.

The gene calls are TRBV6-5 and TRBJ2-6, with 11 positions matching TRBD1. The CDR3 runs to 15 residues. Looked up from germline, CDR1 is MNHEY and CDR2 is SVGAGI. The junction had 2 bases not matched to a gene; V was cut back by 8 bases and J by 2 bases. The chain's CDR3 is CASGTGGAGANVLTF. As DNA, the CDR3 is TGTGCCAGCGGGACAGGGGGGGCTGGGGCCAACGTCCTGACTTTC.

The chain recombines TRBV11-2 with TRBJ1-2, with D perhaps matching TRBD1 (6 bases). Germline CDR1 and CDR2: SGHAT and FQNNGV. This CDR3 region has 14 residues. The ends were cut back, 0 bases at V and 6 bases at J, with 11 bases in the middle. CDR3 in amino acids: CASSLDGAGDGYTF. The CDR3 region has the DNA TGTGCCAGCAGCTTAGATGGGGCAGGGGATGGCTACACCTTC. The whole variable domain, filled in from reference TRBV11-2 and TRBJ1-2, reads EAGVAQSPRYKIIEKRQSVAFWCNPISGHATLYWYQQILGQGPKLLIQFQNNGVVDDSQLPKDRFSAERLKGVDSTLKIQPAKLEDSAVYLCASSLDGAGDGYTFGSGTRLTVV.

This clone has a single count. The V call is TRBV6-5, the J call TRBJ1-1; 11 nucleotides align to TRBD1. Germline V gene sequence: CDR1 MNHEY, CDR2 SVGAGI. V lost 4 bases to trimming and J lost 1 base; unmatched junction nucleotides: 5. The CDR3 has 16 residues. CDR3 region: CASSWDRGSGNTEAFF. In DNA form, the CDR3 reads TGTGCCAGCAGTTGGGACAGGGGGTCCGGGAACACTGAAGCTTTCTTT.

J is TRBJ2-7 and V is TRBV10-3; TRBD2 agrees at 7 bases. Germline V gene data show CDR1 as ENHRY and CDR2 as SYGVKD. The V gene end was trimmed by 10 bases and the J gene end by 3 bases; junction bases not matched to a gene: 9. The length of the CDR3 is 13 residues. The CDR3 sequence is CATSGRENYEQYV. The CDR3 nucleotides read TGTGCCACATCGGGGCGGGAGAACTACGAGCAGTACGTC.

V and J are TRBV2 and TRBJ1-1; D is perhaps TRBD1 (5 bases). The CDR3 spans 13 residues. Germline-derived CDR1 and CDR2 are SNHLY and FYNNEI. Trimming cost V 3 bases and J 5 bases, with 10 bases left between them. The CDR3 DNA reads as TGTGCCAGCAGTGAGGGGGAGGGGACTGAAGCTTTCTTT. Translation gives CASSEGEGTEAFF.

CDR3 sequence: CASSPPRAGTDTQYF. Here the CDR3 DNA reads TGTGCCAGCTCACCACCGCGGGCAGGCACAGATACGCAGTATTTT. V usage is TRBV18 and J usage is TRBJ2-3, with a weak D call TRBD2 (5 bases). Germline CDR1 reads KGHSH; CDR2 reads LQKENI. Between the trimmed V and J ends, which lost 0 bases and 1 base, there was a span of 8 bases. This CDR3 has 15 residues.

The CDR3 DNA reads as TGTGCCAGCAAAGGACTAGCGGGAGTTGGCGAGCAGTACGTC. It translates to CASKGLAGVGEQYV. The rearrangement joins TRBV6-5 to TRBJ2-7; TRBD2 matches at 13 bases. After removal of 7 bases from V and 6 bases from J, the junction contained 6 bases not matched to a gene. Germline CDR1 reads MNHEY; CDR2 reads SVGAGI. CDR3 size: 14 residues.

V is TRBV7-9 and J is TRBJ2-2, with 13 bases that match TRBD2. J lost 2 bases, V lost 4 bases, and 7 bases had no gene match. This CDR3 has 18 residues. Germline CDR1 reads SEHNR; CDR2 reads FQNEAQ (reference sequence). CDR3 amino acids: CASSSRTSGSLNTGELFF. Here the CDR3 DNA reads TGTGCCAGCAGCTCCCGGACTAGCGGGAGCCTAAACACCGGGGAGCTGTTTTTT.

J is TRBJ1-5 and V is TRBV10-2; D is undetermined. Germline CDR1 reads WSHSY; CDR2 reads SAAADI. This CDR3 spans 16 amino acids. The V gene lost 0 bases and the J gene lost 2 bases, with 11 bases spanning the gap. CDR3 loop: CASSESTRAGNQPQHF. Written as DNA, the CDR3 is TGCGCCAGCAGTGAGTCGACGCGGGCTGGCAATCAGCCCCAGCATTTT.

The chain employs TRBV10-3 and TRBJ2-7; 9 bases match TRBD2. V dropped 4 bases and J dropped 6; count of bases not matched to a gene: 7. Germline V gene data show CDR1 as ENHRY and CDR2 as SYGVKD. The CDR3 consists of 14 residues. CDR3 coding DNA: TGTGCCATCAGTGGACTAGCGGAGGGGGGCGAGCAGTACGTC. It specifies CAISGLAEGGEQYV.

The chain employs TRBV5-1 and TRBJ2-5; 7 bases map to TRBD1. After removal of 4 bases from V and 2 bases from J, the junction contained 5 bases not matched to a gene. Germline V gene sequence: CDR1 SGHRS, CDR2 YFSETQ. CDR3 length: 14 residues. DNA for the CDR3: TGCGCCAGCAGCACGGGACAGATTCAAGAGACCCAGTACTTC. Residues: CASSTGQIQETQYF.